A single sample gave rise to the 20 T cell receptor beta chains below, sequenced in a study of blood T cell repertoires in COVID-19. The assay was immunoSEQ multiplex PCR, and TCRdb's table has in-frame clones only and misses some. The sample records 100,000 or so clones, 80% to 95% being singletons. Sequenced: peripheral blood. The receptors shown here come from a man in his 70s with acute or convalescent COVID-19.

The rearrangement uses TRBV11-2 and TRBJ1-1; tentative D call: TRBD1 (5 bases). CDR1 and CDR2 (germline): SGHAT, FQNNGV. This CDR3 region has 14 residues. The ends were cut back, 5 bases at V and 8 bases at J, with 18 bases in the middle. The CDR3 spells CASSLIYTGMEAFF. CDR3 coding DNA: TGTGCCAGCAGCCTTATATACACAGGCATGGAAGCTTTCTTT.

The chain links TRBV5-6 to TRBJ1-5; 7 bases line up with TRBD1. CDR1 SGHDT and CDR2 YYEEEE come from the germline V gene. V trimming: 1 base; J trimming: 6 bases; junction bases outside the gene matches: 7. CDR3 length: 15 residues. The CDR3 coding sequence is TGTGCCAGCAGCTTGACAGCAGGGGGGTTTCAGCCCCAGCATTTT. Translation: CASSLTAGGFQPQHF.

This clone has just one count. The rearrangement links TRBV28 to TRBJ1-5, with D possibly matching TRBD1 (5 bases). V was trimmed by 5 bases and J by 6 bases, leaving 17 bases between them. CDR1 and CDR2 from the germline V gene are MDHEN and SYDVKM. This CDR3 has 15 residues. The CDR3, as DNA: TGTGCCAGCAGTCCGGGGACTCGACGAGGTCAGCCCCAGCATTTT. This translates into CASSPGTRRGQPQHF.

The genes are TRBV3-1 (or the pseudogene TRBV3-2) and TRBJ2-1, with 8 bases fitting TRBD2. Germline V lookup: CDR1 LGHDT, CDR2 YNNKEL (reference sequence). V shed 1 base, J shed 1 base, and the junction held 15 bases outside the gene matches. There are 20 residues in the CDR3. The CDR3 DNA is TGTGCCAGCAGCCAAGGGCCAGACGGGAGGGTCCGGGGGTCCTACAATGAGCAGTTCTTC. It translates to CASSQGPDGRVRGSYNEQFF.

This clone was seen once. The genes are TRBV7-9 and TRBJ1-1; no clear D gene. The length of the CDR3 is 13 residues. Germline CDR1 reads SEHNR; CDR2 reads FQNEAQ (reference sequence). Deletions cut 3 bases from V and 1 base from J, with 6 bases between. The CDR3 region is CASSFQENTEAFF. The CDR3 bases are TGTGCCAGCAGCTTCCAGGAGAACACTGAAGCTTTCTTT.

In this sample, this clone turned up many times. The genes are TRBV4-1 and TRBJ1-2, with D hard to call. The V gene lost 2 bases and the J gene lost 4 bases, with 11 bases spanning the gap. The CDR3 totals 14 residues. Germline CDR1 MGHRA, CDR2 YSYEKL. As DNA, the CDR3 is TGCGCCAGCAGCCAAATATACAGACGCTATGGCTACACCTTC. It is translated as CASSQIYRRYGYTF.

Written as DNA, the CDR3 is TGTGCCAGCAGCTCGACAGTAAATAGCAATCAGCCCCAGCATTTT. This codes for CASSSTVNSNQPQHF. The rearrangement links TRBV5-5 to TRBJ1-5; possible D gene TRBD1, 5 bases. The CDR3 covers 15 residues. Germline loops: CDR1 SGHKS, CDR2 YYEKEE (reference sequence). V was trimmed by 3 bases and J by 0 bases, leaving 10 bases between them.

The chain uses TRBV7-2 and TRBJ2-2; 12 bases align to TRBD1. The V gene's germline CDR1 is SGHTA and CDR2 FQGNSA. Trimming cost V 1 base and J 0 bases; bases outside gene matches: 3. The CDR3 loop spans 18 amino acids. CDR3 nucleotide sequence: TGTGCCAGCAGCTTAGAAGGGACAGGGGGCTCGAACACCGGGGAGCTGTTTTTT. Amino acid sequence: CASSLEGTGGSNTGELFF.

The chain joins TRBV12-2 to TRBJ2-3; the D call in the table, TRBD2, was not verified against the DNA. TRBV12-2 is listed as a pseudogene. CDR3 length: 17 amino acids. CDR3 sequence reads: CASRLEGLAGLTDTQYF. The CDR3, as DNA: TGTGCAAGTCGCTTAGAAGGACTAGCGGGACTCACAGATACGCAGTATTTT.

V usage is TRBV4-1 and J usage is TRBJ1-5; weak D call: TRBD1 (6 bases). Germline assignment: CDR1 MGHRA and CDR2 YSYEKL. This CDR3 has 21 amino acids. Between the trimmed V and J ends, which lost 4 bases and 1 base, there was a span of 29 bases. CDR3 DNA sequence: TGCGCCAGCAGCCTCGGAGACGGTTTTTCCCTGGCAGGGGAAAGCAATCAGCCCCAGCATTTT. This codes for CASSLGDGFSLAGESNQPQHF.

This clone was observed once. This chain joins TRBV19 and TRBJ1-2; maybe TRBD1 (6 bases). Trimming shortened V by 7 bases and J by 3 bases, and 18 bases separated the two germline ends. Germline V gene sequence: CDR1 LNHDA, CDR2 SQIVND (reference sequence). The CDR3 has 15 amino acids. Here the CDR3 DNA reads TGTGCCAGTACCGAACAGGGAGAAGGGGACTATGGCTACACCTTC. It codes for CASTEQGEGDYGYTF.

The V call is TRBV27, the J call TRBJ1-4, with 8 bases that match TRBD1. Trimming removed 7 bases from V and 8 bases from J; junction bases left unmatched: 9. The CDR3 length is 14 residues. Germline assignment: CDR1 MNHEY and CDR2 SMNVEV (reference sequence). The CDR3: CASTSGGAGEKLFF. For the CDR3, the DNA is TGTGCCAGCACCTCAGGGGGCGCAGGAGAAAAACTGTTTTTT.

The CDR3 DNA follows: TGTGCCAGCAGTTACTCGGGGGGGTCTGAAGCTTTCTTT. Its protein is CASSYSGGSEAFF. This rearrangement joins TRBV6-5 to TRBJ1-1; tentatively, D is TRBD1 (5 bases). CDR1 is MNHEY and CDR2 is SVGAGI in the germline V gene. The CDR3 extends over 13 amino acids. V was trimmed by 0 bases and J by 6 bases, leaving 8 bases between them.

CDR3 sequence: CASSSWGQGGAFF. CDR3 sequence (DNA): TGTGCCAGCAGCTCTTGGGGACAGGGTGGAGCTTTCTTT. The chain has TRBV5-4 and TRBJ1-1, with 9 bases identical to TRBD1. The CDR3 totals 13 residues. In germline, CDR1 is SGHNT, CDR2 YYREEE (reference sequence). With 3 bases clipped from V and 10 bases from J, the junction kept 7 bases outside the gene matches.

V usage is TRBV12-3 or TRBV12-4 and J usage is TRBJ2-1, with D unresolved. The CDR3 spans 11 residues. V lost 8 bases, J lost 9 bases, and 11 bases lay in between. The CDR3 DNA sequence: TGTGCCAGCCGTCGAGGTGGTGAGCAGTTCTTC. Its translation: CASRRGGEQFF.

The V call is TRBV19, the J call TRBJ1-5, with D possibly matching TRBD1 (6 bases). The CDR3 has 15 residues. Germline values: CDR1 LNHDA, CDR2 SQIVND (reference sequence). V lost 3 bases and J 5 bases, leaving 14 bases between the germline ends. The CDR3, as DNA: TGTGCCAGTAGTATCTTAGGGACATCTTATCAGCCCCAGCATTTT. The encoded protein is CASSILGTSYQPQHF.

This clone has just a few counts. The chain uses TRBV28 and TRBJ1-2; 7 nucleotides align to TRBD1. The CDR3 extends over 14 amino acids. V lost 6 bases and J lost 3; bases outside the gene matches: 7. In germline, CDR1 is MDHEN, CDR2 SYDVKM. CDR3 in amino acids: CASRGAGGDYGYTF. Written as DNA, the CDR3 is TGTGCCAGCAGGGGGGCAGGGGGTGACTATGGCTACACCTTC.

The chain links TRBV5-6 to TRBJ2-3; the match to TRBD2 covers 7 bases. Trimming removed 4 bases from V and 5 bases from J; junction bases left unmatched: 22. The CDR3 sequence is 19 residues long. Germline CDR1 reads SGHDT; CDR2 reads YYEEEE. CDR3 protein: CASSAGLPERLDRGDTQYF. DNA of the CDR3: TGTGCCAGCAGCGCGGGACTACCCGAGAGATTGGACCGGGGAGATACGCAGTATTTT.

V gene TRBV28 combines with J gene TRBJ2-5, with a possible D match to TRBD2 (6 bases). This CDR3 is 13 amino acids long. Trimming took 6 bases from V and 5 from J, leaving 13 bases between them. Germline values: CDR1 MDHEN, CDR2 SYDVKM. DNA of the CDR3: TGTGCCAGCAGGACGGGAGCATGGGAGACCCAGTACTTC. This codes for CASRTGAWETQYF.

Here the CDR3 reads CASSSGQVNSPLHF. CDR3 in DNA: TGTGCCAGCAGCTCAGGACAGGTTAATTCACCCCTCCACTTT. The J gene is TRBJ1-6, the V gene TRBV7-2, with 7 bases aligning to TRBD1. Per the germline V gene, CDR1 is SGHTA and CDR2 is FQGNSA. J was trimmed by 6 bases and V by 4 bases; bases with no gene match: 3. The CDR3 contains 14 residues.